This T cell receptor beta chain was identified in a study of blood T cell repertoires in COVID-19 (dated by TCRdb to the early 2020s). Context from the whole study: Samples from collaborators originated in the United States, Italy and Spain and spanned both the acute and convalescent phases of COVID-19. Samples came from the ongoing ImmuneRACE study (first 160 participants) plus 1,254 subjects from 6 global collaborators. HLA class I and class II types, where available, came from metadata supplied by the sample provider rather than from assay-based typing. Subjects who had been exposed to COVID-19, were actively infected with it, or had recovered from it provided the deeply sampled blood TCRbeta repertoires that made up the dataset. The material from the prospective study consisted of cDNA or gDNA derived from T cells, B-cell-depleted T cells, or PBMCs. The sample metadata nearly always contained a de-identified subject ID, COVID-19 status, age in years and sex. The repertoires were released in a freely available public database meant as a resource for research on the immune response to SARS-CoV-2. The research as a whole found: Clinical and demographic metadata were provided uncurated, with the amount varying by source and participant.

The CDR3 spans 19 residues, from the cysteine through the phenylalanine. Only the CDR3 DNA stays, 57 bases, in frame from base 1. Looking up the germline V gene yields CDR1 SGHNT and CDR2 YENEEA. The junction shows trimming of 3 bases on V and 0 bases on J, plus 18 bases between the germline ends. A single count supports this clone. Its antigen has not been determined. Base-call qualities are not available, and no considerably larger clone is one nucleotide away. The immunoSEQ Assay, a bias-controlled multiplex PCR, was used to amplify TCRbeta CDR3 regions from genomic DNA. Per the authors' processing: The number of nucleated cells in each sample was estimated from the amplification of reference gene primers within the assay. Sequence reads were collapsed and filtered to measure the absolute abundance of every unique TCRbeta CDR3 rearrangement. For each sample, productive Simpson clonality was calculated as the square root of Simpson's diversity index over productive rearrangements. The table comes from immuneACCESS by way of TCRdb, which keeps in-frame sequences with V and J called. Part of the clones is missing from these tables; in studies checked, under half for an unresolved V gene and the rest for unknown reasons. V and J calls and clone size are copied from that table; D and trimming were computed from the DNA. Within this sample are some 87,000 clones, with about nine tenths of them counted one time only. Around 3.4% of the sample is taken by the ten largest.

The collaborating institutions used their own protocols to collect whole blood in K2EDTA tubes. For TCRbeta analysis, collaborators shipped samples as frozen whole blood, isolated PBMCs, or DNA extracted from either of those sample types. This sequence was found in a woman in her seventies with acute or convalescent COVID-19. Material: peripheral blood. The chain links TRBV11-3 with TRBJ1-6; TRBD1 could be the D gene, as 6 bases match. The CDR3 region reads CASSFGLDSLSSYNSPLHF. In nucleotide form, the sequence is TGTGCCAGCAGCTTCGGTCTGGACAGTTTGAGCTCCTATAATTCACCCCTCCACTTT.